This T cell receptor beta chain appears in the sequencing data of a study of CD8 T cells in ankylosing spondylitis. Study-level results: Disease-linked clones bore a CD8+ phenotype, appearing relatively rarely in peripheral blood. In ankylosing spondylitis blood, a motif of roughly 8 highly homologous TCR beta variants appeared characteristic.

Between the trimmed V and J ends, which lost 0 bases and 5 bases, there was a span of 9 bases. This CDR3 is built from 13 residues. Looked up from germline, CDR1 is SGDLS and CDR2 is YYNGEE. In its sample, this clonotype was seen many times. Its antigen is as yet unknown. TCRdb redid the calling of the 5' RACE reads with MiXCR, one entry per CDR3 protein. The sample yields tens of thousands of distinct CDR3 sequences, around 2.8% seen once. The sequenced sample consisted of blood, either unsorted or a sorted T cell fraction (not recorded which). The J gene is TRBJ2-7, the V gene TRBV9; D remains unclear. The TCR originated in a male donor with ankylosing spondylitis or in good health (not recorded which). CDR3 amino acids: CASSVGPSNEQYF. DNA of the CDR3: TGTGCCAGCAGCGTAGGTCCGAGTAACGAGCAGTACTTC.